This paragraph reports one TCR beta chain. This clonotype was counted a few times. Its antigen specificity is not known. No base quality values were provided; no much bigger clone lies one nucleotide off. Libraries were built with multiplex PCR. The reads were generated on an Illumina HiSeq 4000. TCR beta libraries were built with iRepertoire HTBI primers and Arm-PCR amplification of CDR3 regions. Gel purification was performed on PCR products prior to sequencing. The authors' pipeline ran thus. A total of fewer than 80 TRBV and some 13 TRBJ segments were identified across samples and were used for gene usage analysis of CDR3 amino acid clonotypes. COPE and FqMerger were used to merge filtered high-quality paired reads into contigs. BLAST was used to align contigs to IMGT TRBV, TRBD and TRBJ reference genes, with CDR3 defined following IMGT. Highly expanded clones were defined as clonotypes with a frequency above 0.1%. Shannon entropy was used to measure repertoire diversity, and the Gini coefficient was used to measure V-J evenness. A clonotype was considered public if more than one individual shared it. TCRdb handled the public reads itself, with Q25 trimming in fastp and clone calling in MiXCR, and kept productive beta chains. Rows are unified per CDR3 protein, each entry keeping the most common DNA and genes. TCRdb's processing, not the authors', yielded these V and J calls. This sample comprises more than 300,000 distinct CDR3 sequences, around 23% of them detected only once. The top ten hold under 35% of the sample.

This specimen's time point label, interpreted: persistent/refractory GD, antithyroid drugs over 5 years with positive TRAb. For both TCR sequencing and RNA sequencing, RNA was extracted from PBMCs using TRIzol. The diagnosis of Graves' disease followed American Thyroid Association guidelines. Patients were recruited from an endocrinology department in Xi'an, China. From each patient, approximately 10 milliliters of peripheral blood was collected into an EDTA anticoagulant tube. Ficoll Paque Plus density gradient separation was used to isolate PBMCs, and no further T cell sorting was performed. An Agilent 2100 Bioanalyzer and agarose gel were used to assess RNA quality, and a NanoDrop 2000 was used to measure RNA concentration. The data were obtained in a study of regulatory T cells in long-lasting Graves disease listed by TCRdb under 2021. Study-level background: Persistent Graves' disease was defined as antithyroid drug treatment for over 5 years with persistently positive TSH receptor autoantibodies. This study used TCR sequencing and RNA sequencing of peripheral blood to compare persistent Graves' disease patients against newly diagnosed Graves' disease patients. The study took place in China and was registered as a clinical trial. A total of approximately 35 samples underwent TCR sequencing: about 13 from persistent and approximately 20 from newly diagnosed Graves' disease patients. Antithyroid drugs had been taken for 8.5 to 13 years on average by persistent Graves' disease patients in the clinical cohort. Study-wide findings and limitations: Because the primary lesion, thyroid tissue, could not be accessed, the study looked at peripheral blood alone. Only the TCR beta chain was sequenced and analyzed. Patients with persistent disease shared more public clonotypes (approximately 2,500) than newly diagnosed patients did (more than 900). Preferential use of TRBV28, TRBJ1-2 and TRBJ2-5 was observed in persistent disease, whereas TRBV20-1 and TRBJ2-1 were favored in newly diagnosed disease. Compared with newly diagnosed patients, persistent Graves' disease patients had lower TCR Shannon entropy and fewer highly expanded clones, which suggests clonal expansion. The authors noted that the small sample size was a limitation that may lower accuracy.

A distance of 23 bases separates the germline ends of V and J, which lose 3 bases and 0 bases respectively. The CDR3 runs 18 amino acids, cysteine and phenylalanine included. Only the CDR3 DNA is retained, 54 bases long and in frame from the first base. The germline V gene supplies CDR1 SQVTM and CDR2 ANQGSEA. The specimen was peripheral blood mononuclear cells (PBMCs), collected when the disease was refractory, from a patient treated with antithyroid drugs. The chain was built from TRBV29-1 and TRBJ1-2; the D gene identity is not certain. This TCR was sampled from a woman in her forties with Graves disease. Donor details come from another sample of the same person, matched by shared clones. The bases are TGCAGCGTTGATGCGATAGGACTCCATGTCCCTCCTAACTATGGCTACACCTTC. Translated, this is CSVDAIGLHVPPNYGYTF.